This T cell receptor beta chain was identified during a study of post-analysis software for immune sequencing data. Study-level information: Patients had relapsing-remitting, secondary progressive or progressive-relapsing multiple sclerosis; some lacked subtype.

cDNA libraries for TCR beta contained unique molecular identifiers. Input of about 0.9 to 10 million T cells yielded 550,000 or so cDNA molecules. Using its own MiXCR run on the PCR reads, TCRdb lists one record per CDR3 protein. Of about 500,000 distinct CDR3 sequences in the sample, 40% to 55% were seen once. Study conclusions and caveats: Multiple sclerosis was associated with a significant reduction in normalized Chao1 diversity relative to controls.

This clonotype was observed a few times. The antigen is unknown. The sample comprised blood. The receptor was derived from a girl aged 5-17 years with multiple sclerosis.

CDR3 amino acids: CASSQDFETSYYEQYF. For the CDR3, the DNA is TGCGCCAGCAGCCAAGATTTTGAGACTAGCTACTACGAGCAGTACTTC. This chain links TRBV4-1 with TRBJ2-7; TRBD2 matches at 7 bases. Germline assignment: CDR1 MGHRA and CDR2 YSYEKL. The CDR3 covers 16 residues. V shed 0 bases, J shed 3 bases, and the junction held 8 bases outside the gene matches.